Below, 10 T cell receptor beta chains from the same sample are listed, as sequenced in a study of beta chain features in type 1 diabetes. Expressed TCRB transcripts were sequenced because the entire RNA isolate underwent reverse transcription. Here immunoSEQ multiplex PCR was the method, and the copy in TCRdb shows in-frame clones only, minus some. Of tens of thousands of clones listed, under 35% were seen once; the top ten hold roughly 0.44%. Sequenced input: stem cell memory CD4+ T cells from blood. The receptors come from a woman aged 18-29 years in good health.

The chain joins TRBV19 to TRBJ1-4; tentatively, D is TRBD1 (6 bases). Trimming removed 4 bases at V and 11 bases at J, with 14 bases between. From germline, CDR1 is LNHDA and CDR2 SQIVND (reference sequence). This CDR3 is 13 amino acids long. CDR3 amino acids: CASSTTGSPKLFF. For the CDR3, the DNA is TGTGCCAGTAGTACAACAGGGAGCCCCAAACTGTTTTTT.

The sample holds a few counts of this clone. J is TRBJ1-5 and V is TRBV28; D unclear. This CDR3 comprises 14 residues. Deletions cut 0 bases from V and 2 bases from J, with 5 bases between. The germline V gene encodes CDR1 MDHEN and CDR2 SYDVKM. The CDR3 sequence is CASSLWRGNQPQHF. The CDR3 DNA reads as TGTGCCAGCAGTTTATGGCGCGGCAATCAGCCCCAGCATTTT.

This clone came up a few times. The chain uses TRBV7-2 and TRBJ2-2, with a possible D match to TRBD2 (5 bases). The V gene's germline CDR1 is SGHTA and CDR2 FQGNSA. The CDR3 has 14 residues. With 4 bases removed from V and 0 bases from J, the gap between germline ends came to 6 bases. The CDR3 bases are TGTGCCAGCAGCTCCGGGACGAACACCGGGGAGCTGTTTTTT. Translated: CASSSGTNTGELFF.

The rearrangement uses TRBV9 and TRBJ1-1; a weak D match, TRBD1 (6 bases). Germline V CDR1 and CDR2: SGDLS, YYNGEE. The CDR3 has 13 amino acids. Between the trimmed V and J ends, which lost 3 bases and 4 bases, there was a span of 10 bases. This CDR3 is CASSDRAATEAFF. DNA of the CDR3: TGTGCCAGCAGCGACAGGGCTGCCACTGAAGCTTTCTTT.

V is TRBV4-2 and J is TRBJ2-2, with 14 bases matching TRBD2. The germline V gene encodes CDR1 LGHNA and CDR2 YNFKEQ. V lost 4 bases, J lost 4 bases, and 5 bases stayed unmatched. The CDR3 has 17 residues. CDR3: CASSRTGTSGGTGELFF. DNA for the CDR3: TGTGCCAGCAGCCGAACCGGGACTAGCGGGGGCACCGGGGAGCTGTTTTTT.

The sample holds a few counts of this clone. The V call is TRBV7-2, the J call TRBJ2-5; perhaps TRBD2 as D (6 bases). Germline values: CDR1 SGHTA, CDR2 FQGNSA. Trimming cost V 1 base and J 5 bases, with 11 bases left between them. This CDR3 is built from 14 residues. In DNA form, the CDR3 reads TGTGCCAGCAGCTTAGTGGGGGGAGCGGAGACCCAGTACTTC. Translating gives CASSLVGGAETQYF.

The J gene is TRBJ2-7, the V gene TRBV30; D call uncertain. This CDR3 is built from 12 residues. Per the germline V gene, CDR1 is GTSNPN and CDR2 is SVGIG (reference sequence). V was pared by 1 base and J by 2 bases, with 6 bases between. The CDR3 DNA reads TGTGCCTGGAGTGACTCCACCTACGAGCAGTACTTC. Amino acid sequence: CAWSDSTYEQYF.

This clone has only a few counts. The same CDR3 is also encoded by other DNA sequences in this sample. The V gene is TRBV2, the J gene TRBJ2-1, with TRBD1 as a possible D gene (5 bases). The germline gives CDR1 SNHLY, CDR2 FYNNEI. The CDR3 is made up of 12 amino acids. Deletions cut 5 bases from V and 5 bases from J, with 7 bases between. CDR3 DNA sequence: TGTGCCAGCAGTACAGGCAACAATGAGCAGTTCTTC. Translating it yields CASSTGNNEQFF.

This clone has only a few counts. The gene calls are TRBV15 and TRBJ1-2; 10 bases map to TRBD1. The CDR3 is 15 amino acids. The germline V gene has CDR1 LNHNV and CDR2 YYDKDF (reference sequence). V shed 3 bases, J shed 8 bases, and the junction held 9 bases outside the gene matches. In DNA, the CDR3 is TGTGCCACCAGCAGGAACGCGGGGACAGGGGAGGGCTACACCTTC. As protein: CATSRNAGTGEGYTF.

This chain links TRBV27 with TRBJ1-1; no clear D gene. Trimming took off 0 bases at V and 1 base at J, with 3 bases between the two ends. The CDR3 loop spans 13 amino acids. Germline V lookup: CDR1 MNHEY, CDR2 SMNVEV (reference sequence). This CDR3 reads CASSLSRNTEAFF. The CDR3, as DNA: TGTGCCAGCAGTTTATCGAGGAACACTGAAGCTTTCTTT.